The subject of this entry is one TCR beta chain. This sample is part of a study of cytomegalovirus exposure and HLA in healthy donors. Sequencing used immunoSEQ multiplex PCR; TCRdb keeps in-frame clones, though not all of them. The table has tens of thousands of clones, roughly 93% seen once. The CDR3 loop spans 15 amino acids. The specimen sequenced was PBMCs. The chain combines TRBV21-1 with TRBJ1-5; the DNA was not compared with TRBD1, the D call given in the table. TRBV21-1 is a pseudogene locus. The receptor comes from a woman aged 18-35 years in good health and CMV-seronegative. The CDR3 DNA sequence: TGTGCCAGCAGCAGGGGGAACAGGGGGAATCAGCCCCAGCATTTT. Translation gives CASSRGNRGNQPQHF.